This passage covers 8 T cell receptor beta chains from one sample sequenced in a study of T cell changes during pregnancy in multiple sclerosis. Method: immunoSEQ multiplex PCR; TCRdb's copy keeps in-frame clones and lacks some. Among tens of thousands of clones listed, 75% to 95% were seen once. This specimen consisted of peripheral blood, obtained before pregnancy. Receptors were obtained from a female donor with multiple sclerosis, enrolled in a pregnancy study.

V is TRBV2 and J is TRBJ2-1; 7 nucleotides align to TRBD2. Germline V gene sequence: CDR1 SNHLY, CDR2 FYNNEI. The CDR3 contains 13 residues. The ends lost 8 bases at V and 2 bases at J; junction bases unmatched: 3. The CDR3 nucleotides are TGTGCCAGCCTTGGGGGGGCCTACAATGAGCAGTTCTTC. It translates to CASLGGAYNEQFF.

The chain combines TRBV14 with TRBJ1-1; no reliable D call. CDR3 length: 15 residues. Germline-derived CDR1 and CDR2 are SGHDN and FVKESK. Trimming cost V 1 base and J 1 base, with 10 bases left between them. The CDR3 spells CASSQVRGRNTEAFF. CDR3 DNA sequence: TGTGCCAGCAGCCAAGTTAGAGGCCGGAACACTGAAGCTTTCTTT.

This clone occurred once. The CDR3, as DNA: TGTGCCAGTAGTGCGGGACAGATTTATGGCTACACCTTC. Its protein product is CASSAGQIYGYTF. The chain recombines TRBV19 with TRBJ1-2; 7 nucleotides line up with TRBD1. This CDR3 is 13 amino acids long. Losses at the gene ends were 5 bases for V and 5 bases for J; bases not matched to a gene: 5. Germline CDR1 LNHDA, CDR2 SQIVND (reference sequence). Full variable domain (outside the CDR3, taken from reference TRBV19 and TRBJ1-2): DGGITQSPKYLFRKEGQNVTLSCEQNLNHDAMYWYRQDPGQGLRLIYYSQIVNDFQKGDIAEGYSVSREKKESFPLTVTSAQKNPTAFYLCASSAGQIYGYTFGSGTRLTVV.

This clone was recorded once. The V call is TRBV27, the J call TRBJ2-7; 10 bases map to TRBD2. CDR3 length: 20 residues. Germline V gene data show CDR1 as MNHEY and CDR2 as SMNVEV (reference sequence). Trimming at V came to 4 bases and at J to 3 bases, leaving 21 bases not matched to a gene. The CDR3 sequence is CASSSPSFFSGTSVNYEQYF. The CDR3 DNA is TGTGCCAGCAGTTCCCCATCCTTCTTTTCCGGGACTAGCGTGAACTACGAGCAGTACTTC.

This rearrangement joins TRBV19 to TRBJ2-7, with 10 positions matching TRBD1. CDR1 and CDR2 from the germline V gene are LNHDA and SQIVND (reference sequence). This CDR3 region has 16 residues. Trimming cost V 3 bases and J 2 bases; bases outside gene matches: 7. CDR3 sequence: CASSIGTGDRAYEQYF. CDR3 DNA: TGTGCCAGTAGTATCGGGACAGGGGATCGAGCCTACGAGCAGTACTTC.

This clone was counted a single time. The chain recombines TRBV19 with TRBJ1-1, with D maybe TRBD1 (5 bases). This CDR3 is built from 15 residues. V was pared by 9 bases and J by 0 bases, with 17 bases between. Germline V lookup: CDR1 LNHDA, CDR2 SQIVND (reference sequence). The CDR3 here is CASTPGIGMNTEAFF. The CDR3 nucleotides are TGTGCCAGCACTCCAGGGATTGGGATGAACACTGAAGCTTTCTTT.

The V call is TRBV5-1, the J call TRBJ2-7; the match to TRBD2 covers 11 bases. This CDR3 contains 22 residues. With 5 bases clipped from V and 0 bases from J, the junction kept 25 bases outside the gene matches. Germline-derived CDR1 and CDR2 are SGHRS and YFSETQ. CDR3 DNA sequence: TGCGCCAGCAGTCCCGCGGGTCCCCGGGACAGGGCTAGCGGGAGGAGCTCCTACGAGCAGTACTTC. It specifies CASSPAGPRDRASGRSSYEQYF.

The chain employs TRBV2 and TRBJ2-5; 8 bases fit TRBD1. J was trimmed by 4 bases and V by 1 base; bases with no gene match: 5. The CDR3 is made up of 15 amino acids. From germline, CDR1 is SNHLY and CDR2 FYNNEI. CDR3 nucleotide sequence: TGTGCCAGCAGTGAAGGAGGGGACAGGTCAGAGACCCAGTACTTC. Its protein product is CASSEGGDRSETQYF.